This T cell receptor (beta chain) originates from a study of T cells in Graves' hyperthyroidism and ophthalmopathy. Those with hyperthyroidism were 18 to 65 years old, newly diagnosed, and ill for under 2 months. This clonotype was seen repeatedly, ten times or more. Its cognate antigen is unknown. Study-wide findings and caveats: The blood repertoire included most of the expanded thyroid clonotypes above 0.001.

TCR beta CDR3 region amplification was performed from RNA transcripts. In the first-round RT-PCR of the TCR CDR3, the HTBI primer set was used. TCRdb itself ran the multiplex PCR reads through MiXCR, one entry per CDR3 protein. The table records over 700,000 distinct CDR3 sequences, roughly a third of them present only once. The CDR3 has 14 amino acids. CDR1 DFQATT and CDR2 SNEGSKA come from the germline V gene (reference sequence). The V gene lost 3 bases and the J gene lost 10 bases, with 16 bases spanning the gap. The sequence was collected from a woman aged 35 to 49 with Graves' hyperthyroidism. Sequencing was performed on blood. The chain joins TRBV20-1 to TRBJ1-6; no definite D call. CDR3 loop: CSARALELWSPLHF. The CDR3 DNA follows: TGCAGTGCTAGGGCATTGGAGCTTTGGTCACCCCTCCACTTT.